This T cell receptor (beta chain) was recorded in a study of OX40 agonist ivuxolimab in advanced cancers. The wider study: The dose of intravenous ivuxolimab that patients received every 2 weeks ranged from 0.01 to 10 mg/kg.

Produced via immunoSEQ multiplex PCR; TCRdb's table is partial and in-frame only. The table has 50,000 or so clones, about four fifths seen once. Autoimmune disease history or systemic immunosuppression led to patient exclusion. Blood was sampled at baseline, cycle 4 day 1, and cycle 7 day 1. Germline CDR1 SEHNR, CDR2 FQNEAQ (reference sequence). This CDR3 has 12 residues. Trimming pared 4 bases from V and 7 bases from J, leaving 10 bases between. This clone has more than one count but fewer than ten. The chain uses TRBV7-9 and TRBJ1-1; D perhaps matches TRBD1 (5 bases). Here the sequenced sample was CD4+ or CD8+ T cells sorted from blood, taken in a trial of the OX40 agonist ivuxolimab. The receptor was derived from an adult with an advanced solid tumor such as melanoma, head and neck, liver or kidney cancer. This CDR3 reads CASSWDGGEAFF. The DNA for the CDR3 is TGTGCCAGCAGCTGGGACGGGGGTGAAGCTTTCTTT.